A single sample is the source of the 24 T cell receptor beta chains below, sequenced in a study of T cells in localized non-small cell lung cancer. Clones were read by immunoSEQ multiplex PCR, and TCRdb kept only the in-frame ones, dropping some. This sample has around 130,000 clones; roughly 90% occur once, and the top ten carry around 1.5%. Sequencing was performed on peripheral blood, taken before any cancer treatment. These receptors all stem from a female donor aged 60 or older with stage I lung adenocarcinoma.

The V gene is TRBV4-1, the J gene TRBJ1-5; the D is unclear. The CDR3 contains 14 residues. V was trimmed by 1 base and J by 1 base, leaving 5 bases between them. CDR1 and CDR2 (germline): MGHRA, YSYEKL. In DNA form, the CDR3 reads TGCGCCAGCAGCCAAGGTCTAAGCAATCAGCCCCAGCATTTT. This gives the protein CASSQGLSNQPQHF.

This chain links TRBV5-1 with TRBJ2-2; D not certain. The ends were cut back, 2 bases at V and 0 bases at J, with 8 bases in the middle. Germline V gene data show CDR1 as SGHRS and CDR2 as YFSETQ. The CDR3 covers 15 residues. CDR3 DNA sequence: TGCGCCAGCAGCTTAAATACCGCGAACACCGGGGAGCTGTTTTTT. This sequence encodes CASSLNTANTGELFF.

The chain couples TRBV7-3 to TRBJ2-1; D is uncertain. V was pared by 0 bases and J by 5 bases, with 14 bases between. From germline, CDR1 is SGHTA and CDR2 FQGTGA. The CDR3 is made up of 16 amino acids. The DNA for the CDR3 is TGTGCCAGCAGCTTAACTGGCTCCCGGACCCACAATGAGCAGTTCTTC. It is translated as CASSLTGSRTHNEQFF.

The rearrangement links TRBV29-1 to TRBJ1-2; 7 nucleotides align to TRBD1. The CDR3 extends over 14 amino acids. Germline lookup yields CDR1 SQVTM and CDR2 ANQGSEA. V lost 7 bases to trimming and J lost 5 bases; unmatched junction nucleotides: 13. The CDR3 DNA reads as TGCAGCGGTGGGACAGCCTCTTTTTTTTATGGCTACACCTTC. This gives the protein CSGGTASFFYGYTF.

This clone was seen a single time. The chain couples TRBV5-1 to TRBJ2-6; no firm D call. The length of the CDR3 is 15 residues. Germline V gene data show CDR1 as SGHRS and CDR2 as YFSETQ. V gave up 1 base and J gave up 0 bases, with 5 bases separating them. The CDR3 nucleotides are TGCGCCAGCAGCTTGCCGAGCTCTGGGGCCAACGTCCTGACTTTC. Translation gives CASSLPSSGANVLTF.

The V call is TRBV12-5, the J call TRBJ2-7; unclear D gene. V lost 3 bases, J lost 2 bases, and 8 bases lay in between. The CDR3 contains 13 residues. CDR1 and CDR2 (germline): LGHNT, FRNRAP. In DNA form, the CDR3 reads TGTGCTAGTGGTTTTGGGATAACCTACGAGCAGTACTTC. Residues: CASGFGITYEQYF.

This clone was counted a single time. This chain uses TRBV5-1 with TRBJ2-7; 7 bases agree with TRBD1. V trimming: 3 bases; J trimming: 3 bases; junction bases outside the gene matches: 15. This CDR3 is 17 amino acids long. From germline, CDR1 is SGHRS and CDR2 YFSETQ. CDR3 in DNA: TGCGCCAGCAGCTCACCTATCGGACAGGCCGAGAGCTACGAGCAGTACTTC. It is translated as CASSSPIGQAESYEQYF.

The CDR3 protein is CASTLRGITGELFF. The CDR3 DNA reads TGTGCCAGCACCCTGCGGGGAATCACCGGGGAGCTGTTTTTT. The genes are TRBV11-2 and TRBJ2-2, with D perhaps matching TRBD2 (6 bases). This CDR3 is built from 14 residues. The germline V gene encodes CDR1 SGHAT and CDR2 FQNNGV. Between the trimmed V and J ends, which lost 7 bases and 4 bases, there was a span of 13 bases.

This clone was seen once. The V call is TRBV7-3, the J call TRBJ2-5; TRBD2 matches 7 bases. V was clipped by 4 bases and J by 2 bases; unmatched bases: 4. The CDR3 runs to 14 residues. The germline V gene encodes CDR1 SGHTA and CDR2 FQGTGA. The CDR3 DNA reads as TGTGCCAGCAGCTCAGCGGGAAGACAAGAGACCCAGTACTTC. Translating it yields CASSSAGRQETQYF.

As to this clone: Other DNA variants within this sample encode the same CDR3. The chain couples TRBV5-1 to TRBJ1-1; D is ambiguous. This CDR3 is 13 amino acids long. CDR1 and CDR2 (germline): SGHRS, YFSETQ. With 0 bases removed from V and 8 bases from J, the gap between germline ends came to 11 bases. This chain's CDR3 is CASSLAQTREAFF. CDR3 nucleotides: TGCGCCAGCAGCTTGGCACAGACAAGGGAAGCTTTCTTT.

The chain couples TRBV19 to TRBJ2-7; 7 bases map to TRBD2. The junction had 7 bases not matched to a gene; V was cut back by 3 bases and J by 2 bases. The CDR3 spans 15 residues. CDR1 is LNHDA, CDR2 SQIVND, per germline (reference sequence). The chain's CDR3 is CASSIGLAAPYEQYF. The CDR3, as DNA: TGTGCCAGTAGTATCGGGCTAGCGGCCCCCTACGAGCAGTACTTC.

The chain is built from TRBV5-6 and TRBJ2-1; the match to TRBD2 covers 7 bases. The V gene's germline CDR1 is SGHDT and CDR2 YYEEEE. Trimming at V came to 0 bases and at J to 0 bases, leaving 3 bases not matched to a gene. The CDR3 is 16 amino acids. The CDR3, as DNA: TGTGCCAGCAGCTTGGTGCGGGGGAGCTCCTACAATGAGCAGTTCTTC. It specifies CASSLVRGSSYNEQFF.

The chain recombines TRBV10-3 with TRBJ2-7; D possibly corresponds to TRBD2 (6 bases). In germline, CDR1 is ENHRY, CDR2 SYGVKD. This CDR3 contains 16 residues. Trimming took 3 bases from V and 3 from J, leaving 18 bases between them. CDR3 sequence: CAISDSVRDWYYEQYF. The CDR3 DNA sequence: TGTGCCATCAGTGATTCAGTCCGGGACTGGTACTACGAGCAGTACTTC.

Only a few counts were recorded for this clone. V and J are TRBV19 and TRBJ1-2; no reliable D call. This CDR3 is 14 amino acids long. The germline gives CDR1 LNHDA, CDR2 SQIVND (reference sequence). V shed 6 bases and J shed 7 bases, with 18 bases lying between them. The CDR3 DNA reads TGTGCCAGTAGAGAGTCTAACGTCAGGTCTGGCTACACCTTC. It codes for CASRESNVRSGYTF. The complete variable domain, with remaining parts taken from reference TRBV19 and TRBJ1-2, reads DGGITQSPKYLFRKEGQNVTLSCEQNLNHDAMYWYRQDPGQGLRLIYYSQIVNDFQKGDIAEGYSVSREKKESFPLTVTSAQKNPTAFYLCASRESNVRSGYTFGSGTRLTVV.

The V call is TRBV27, the J call TRBJ2-7; a possible D gene is TRBD1 (6 bases). Germline V gene lookup returns CDR1 MNHEY and CDR2 SMNVEV (reference sequence). The CDR3 runs to 13 residues. The V end was cut by 5 bases, the J end by 6 bases, with 14 bases between. In DNA form, the CDR3 reads TGTGCCAGCAGTACCACAGGACAGTCCGAGCAGTACTTC. Its translation is CASSTTGQSEQYF.

The rearrangement uses TRBV15 and TRBJ1-5; D is unresolved. This CDR3 region has 17 residues. The germline V and J ends were trimmed by 0 bases and 8 bases, with 20 bases remaining between them. Per the germline V gene, CDR1 is LNHNV and CDR2 is YYDKDF (reference sequence). The CDR3 loop reads CATSRDKIAWEFKPQHF. For the CDR3, the DNA is TGTGCCACCAGCAGAGATAAGATAGCGTGGGAATTTAAGCCCCAGCATTTT.

Here the CDR3 reads CASSPSGGPTAYNEQFF. The CDR3 DNA is TGTGCCAGCAGCCCAAGTGGGGGCCCTACCGCCTACAATGAGCAGTTCTTC. V usage is TRBV27 and J usage is TRBJ2-1; perhaps TRBD1 as D (6 bases). This CDR3 has 17 amino acids. The V and J ends lost 6 bases and 2 bases respectively, with 20 bases between them. Germline V gene data show CDR1 as MNHEY and CDR2 as SMNVEV (reference sequence).

The chain couples TRBV6-4 to TRBJ1-5; D remains ambiguous. The V gene lost 6 bases and the J gene lost 12 bases, with 12 bases spanning the gap. The CDR3 covers 11 residues. From germline, CDR1 is MRHNA and CDR2 SNTAGT. Written as DNA, the CDR3 is TGTGCCAGCAGAAGTCTCAAAGGCCAGCATTTT. Protein sequence: CASRSLKGQHF.

This clone has a handful of counts. The genes are TRBV5-1 and TRBJ2-1; TRBD2 aligns across 7 bases. This CDR3 contains 16 residues. The V segment lost 4 bases and the J segment 7 bases; nucleotides outside the gene matches: 14. Per germline, CDR1 SGHRS and CDR2 YFSETQ. The chain's CDR3 is CASSQEWAGAINEQFF. For the CDR3, the DNA is TGCGCCAGCAGCCAGGAGTGGGCGGGAGCGATAAATGAGCAGTTCTTC. The full variable domain, its missing parts supplied by reference TRBV5-1 and TRBJ2-1, is KAGVTQTPRYLIKTRGQQVTLSCSPISGHRSVSWYQQTPGQGLQFLFEYFSETQRNKGNFPGRFSGRQFSNSRSEMNVSTLELGDSALYLCASSQEWAGAINEQFFGPGTRLTVL.

This chain joins TRBV11-2 and TRBJ2-5; 9 nucleotides match TRBD1. The V gene's germline CDR1 is SGHAT and CDR2 FQNNGV. With V trimmed by 5 bases and J by 1 base, 5 bases remained unmatched. The CDR3 sequence is 15 residues long. The CDR3 sequence is CASSQGQGGQETQYF. As DNA, the CDR3 is TGTGCCAGCAGCCAGGGACAGGGAGGCCAAGAGACCCAGTACTTC.

The chain carries TRBV18 and TRBJ2-7, with a possible D match to TRBD1 (5 bases). The germline CDR1 and CDR2 sequences are KGHSH and LQKENI. V gave up 3 bases and J gave up 5 bases, with 11 bases separating them. The CDR3 runs 13 residues. The CDR3: CASSPTWGNEQYF. The CDR3, as DNA: TGTGCCAGCTCACCTACTTGGGGCAACGAGCAGTACTTC.

The rearrangement joins TRBV7-8 to TRBJ2-1, with TRBD1 matching over 10 bases. Trimming removed 8 bases from V and 7 bases from J; junction bases left unmatched: 11. The CDR3 spans 15 residues. Per germline, CDR1 SGHVS and CDR2 FQNEAQ. CDR3 bases: TGTGCCAGCCAGCGGAGGGACAGGGGATTTAATGAGCAGTTCTTC. Its translation is CASQRRDRGFNEQFF. Full variable domain (missing parts from reference TRBV7-8 and TRBJ2-1): GAGVSQSPRYKVAKRGQDVALRCDPISGHVSLFWYQQALGQGPEFLTYFQNEAQLDKSGLPSDRFFAERPEGSVSTLKIQRTQQEDSAVYLCASQRRDRGFNEQFFGPGTRLTVL.

The chain uses TRBV11-2 and TRBJ1-5; D might be TRBD1 (5 bases). The germline V gene has CDR1 SGHAT and CDR2 FQNNGV. With 4 bases removed from V and 11 bases from J, the gap between germline ends came to 15 bases. The CDR3 spans 13 residues. The CDR3 nucleotides read TGTGCCAGCAGCTGGGACGGAGGGATGGCCCAGCATTTT. It specifies CASSWDGGMAQHF. Full variable domain (remainder filled in from reference TRBV11-2 and TRBJ1-5): EAGVAQSPRYKIIEKRQSVAFWCNPISGHATLYWYQQILGQGPKLLIQFQNNGVVDDSQLPKDRFSAERLKGVDSTLKIQPAKLEDSAVYLCASSWDGGMAQHFGDGTRLSIL.

V gene TRBV21-1 combines with J gene TRBJ2-1; the table gives TRBD2 as D, unverified against the DNA. TRBV21-1 constitutes a pseudogene. The length of the CDR3 is 17 residues. The CDR3 spells CASSARGGSLRGNEQFF. The CDR3, as DNA: TGTGCCAGCAGCGCCCGGGGAGGGAGCTTACGGGGTAATGAGCAGTTCTTC.